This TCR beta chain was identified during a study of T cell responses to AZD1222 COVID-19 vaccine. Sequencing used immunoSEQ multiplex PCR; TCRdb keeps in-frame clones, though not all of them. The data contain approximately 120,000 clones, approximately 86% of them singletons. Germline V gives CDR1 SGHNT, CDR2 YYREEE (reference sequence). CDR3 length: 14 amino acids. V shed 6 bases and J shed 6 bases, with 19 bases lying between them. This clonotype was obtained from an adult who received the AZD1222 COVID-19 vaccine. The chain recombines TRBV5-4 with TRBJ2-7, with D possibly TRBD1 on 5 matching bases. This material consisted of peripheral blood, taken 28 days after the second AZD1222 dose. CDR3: CASTLDSQWGEQYF. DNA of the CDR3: TGTGCCAGCACCCTTGACAGCCAGTGGGGCGAGCAGTACTTC.